Sequencing of this TCR beta chain was carried out in a study of cytomegalovirus exposure and HLA in healthy donors. Findings and limits, study-wide: In a later analysis, at a false discovery rate of 0.05, approximately 16,000 TCR beta sequences were associated with HLA alleles. Most TCR sequences proved rare, with some public TCRs found in many donors. The productive fraction for most TCR beta V segments was about 87% or about 30% in an earlier analysis.

Use of 60 Vbeta and 13 Jbeta primers characterized the PCR. Here immunoSEQ multiplex PCR was the method, and the copy in TCRdb shows in-frame clones only, minus some. The table records over 75,000 clones, around 79% of them present only once. Comment on this clone: Its antigen is not identified.

Germline CDR1 SEHNR, CDR2 FQNEAQ (reference sequence). The V end lost 0 bases, the J end lost 10 bases, and 19 bases lay between the germline ends. The CDR3 spans 16 residues. The V gene is TRBV7-9, the J gene TRBJ1-5; D remains ambiguous. This TCR was recovered from a female donor in good health and CMV-seronegative. Specimen: PBMCs. The CDR3 reads CASSLAPEGGSGPQHF. In nucleotides, the CDR3 is TGTGCCAGCAGCTTAGCCCCCGAGGGCGGAAGCGGCCCCCAGCATTTT.